This T cell receptor beta chain is drawn from a study of blood T cell repertoires in COVID-19. Study overall: PBMCs, B-cell-depleted T cells, or T cells provided the cDNA or gDNA that made up the material.

The protocol was immunoSEQ multiplex PCR, while the TCRdb copy is restricted to in-frame clones and leaves out a portion. This table has about 360,000 clones, 87% appearing once. Trimming stripped 7 bases from V and 0 bases from J, with 10 bases between. Germline values: CDR1 SGDLS, CDR2 YYNGEE. The CDR3 runs to 14 residues. The TCR sequence derives from a man in his forties in a cohort exposed to, infected with or recovered from COVID-19 (not recorded which). This chain joins TRBV9 and TRBJ2-2; tentatively, D is TRBD1 (5 bases). The sample taken for sequencing was PBMCs or T cells enriched from blood (not recorded which). This CDR3 is CASGGASNTGELFF. In DNA form, the CDR3 reads TGTGCCAGCGGTGGGGCCTCGAACACCGGGGAGCTGTTTTTT.